These 17 T cell receptor beta chains were all obtained from the same sample, sequenced in a study of CD8+ T cells in alopecia areata. Treatment specified: oral pan-JAK inhibitor, 5-10 mg twice daily. After isolation, RNA underwent reverse transcription to generate cDNA as the sequencing template. Assay used: immunoSEQ multiplex PCR; TCRdb lists only in-frame clones, some missing. The profile shows about 42,000 clones, just over 65% of them singletons. The source material was CD8+ T cells sorted from blood, sampled at week 4, from a patient treated with tofacitinib. The source is a human donor with alopecia areata.

This sequence joins TRBV29-1 and TRBJ2-5; D possibly matches TRBD1 or TRBD2 (5 bases each). The ends were cut back, 3 bases at V and 4 bases at J, with 15 bases in the middle. In germline, CDR1 is SQVTM, CDR2 ANQGSEA. The CDR3 is 14 amino acids. The CDR3: CSVEREGWRETQYF. CDR3 sequence (DNA): TGCAGCGTTGAGAGAGAGGGGTGGCGAGAGACCCAGTACTTC.

The rearrangement joins TRBV7-2 to TRBJ1-2; D uncertain. The length of the CDR3 is 13 residues. The V and J ends lost 2 bases and 6 bases respectively, with 10 bases between them. In germline, CDR1 is SGHTA, CDR2 FQGNSA. Here the CDR3 DNA reads TGTGCCAGCAGCTTATCGCTCGGCGATGGCTACACCTTC. It translates to CASSLSLGDGYTF.

J is TRBJ2-7 and V is TRBV19; D is perhaps TRBD1 (5 bases). The CDR3 totals 12 residues. Germline V gene sequence: CDR1 LNHDA, CDR2 SQIVND (reference sequence). Trimming cost V 6 bases and J 5 bases, with 11 bases left between them. CDR3 sequence (DNA): TGTGCCAGTAGCCGGACACACGACGAGCAGTACTTC. It is translated as CASSRTHDEQYF.

The chain recombines TRBV30 with TRBJ2-5, with no clear D. Germline V gives CDR1 GTSNPN, CDR2 SVGIG (reference sequence). Trimming left V 4 bases short and J 4 bases short, with 13 bases between. CDR3 length equals 13 residues. CDR3 loop: CAWNAVTRETQYF. CDR3 nucleotide sequence: TGTGCCTGGAACGCGGTTACCCGAGAGACCCAGTACTTC.

The chain is built from TRBV29-1 and TRBJ2-5; 10 nucleotides line up with TRBD1. This CDR3 contains 13 residues. V was clipped by 5 bases and J by 4 bases; unmatched bases: 4. The V gene's germline CDR1 is SQVTM and CDR2 ANQGSEA. The CDR3 DNA sequence: TGCAGCGTTCGGACAGGGGGATCAGAGACCCAGTACTTC. It yields the protein CSVRTGGSETQYF.

The V call is TRBV30, the J call TRBJ1-1, with unresolved D. This CDR3 spans 13 amino acids. The V end lost 0 bases, the J end lost 8 bases, and 13 bases lay between the germline ends. Germline CDR1 and CDR2: GTSNPN and SVGIG (reference sequence). DNA of the CDR3: TGTGCCTGGAGTGTACTCGCGCCGACCGAAGCTTTCTTT. Residues: CAWSVLAPTEAFF.

This clone was seen a few times. The chain has TRBV27 and TRBJ2-7; 7 bases are a match to TRBD1. The CDR3 contains 17 residues. V dropped 3 bases and J dropped 5; count of bases not matched to a gene: 16. The germline V gene has CDR1 MNHEY and CDR2 SMNVEV (reference sequence). The CDR3 spells CASSFLKKTGLVDEQYF. CDR3 nucleotides: TGTGCCAGCAGTTTCCTGAAAAAGACAGGGCTCGTCGACGAGCAGTACTTC.

This clone has only a few counts. The chain carries TRBV29-1 and TRBJ2-4, with D possibly TRBD2 on 6 matching bases. The CDR3 covers 12 residues. Looked up from germline, CDR1 is SQVTM and CDR2 is ANQGSEA. Trimming removed 3 bases at V and 9 bases at J, with 12 bases between. CDR3 loop: CSVEGGAGIQYF. CDR3 bases: TGCAGCGTTGAGGGGGGTGCAGGCATTCAGTACTTC.

This clone was seen a handful of times. Other nucleotide sequences from this sample produce the same CDR3. J is TRBJ1-2 and V is TRBV29-1; D not certain. V gave up 5 bases and J gave up 2 bases, with 6 bases separating them. This CDR3 is 11 amino acids long. In germline, CDR1 is SQVTM, CDR2 ANQGSEA. In DNA form, the CDR3 reads TGCAGCGTTCCGGGGAACTATGGCTACACCTTC. Its protein is CSVPGNYGYTF.

This chain links TRBV30 with TRBJ1-4; D is unclear. CDR3 length equals 13 residues. The V end was cut by 4 bases, the J end by 5 bases, with 11 bases between. Germline loops: CDR1 GTSNPN, CDR2 SVGIG (reference sequence). In nucleotides, the CDR3 is TGTGCCTGGATGGTCCCGCGGAATGAAAAACTGTTTTTT. It specifies CAWMVPRNEKLFF. The complete variable domain, with remaining parts taken from reference TRBV30 and TRBJ1-4, reads SQTIHQWPATLVQPVGSPLSLECTVEGTSNPNLYWYRQAAGRGLQLLFYSVGIGQISSEVPQNLSASRPQDRQFILSSKKLLLSDSGFYLCAWMVPRNEKLFFGSGTQLSVL.

This chain links TRBV4-3 with TRBJ2-7, with D hard to call. The CDR3 loop spans 14 amino acids. Germline V lookup: CDR1 LGHNA, CDR2 YSLEER. Trimming took 0 bases from V and 6 from J, leaving 12 bases between them. The CDR3 loop reads CASSQDVPPTEQYF. In nucleotides, the CDR3 is TGCGCCAGCAGCCAAGATGTCCCCCCGACCGAGCAGTACTTC.

This chain connects TRBV29-1 to TRBJ1-2, with D maybe TRBD1 (5 bases). This CDR3 is built from 14 residues. Germline values: CDR1 SQVTM, CDR2 ANQGSEA. Trimming shortened V by 5 bases and J by 5 bases, and 18 bases separated the two germline ends. The DNA for the CDR3 is TGCAGCGTTCCAAGCGCAGGGTTTGAGTATGGCTACACCTTC. This encodes CSVPSAGFEYGYTF.

This rearrangement joins TRBV7-9 to TRBJ1-1, with D tentatively TRBD1 (6 bases). V lost 10 bases and J 6 bases, leaving 12 bases between the germline ends. CDR1 is SEHNR, CDR2 FQNEAQ, per germline (reference sequence). The CDR3 consists of 11 residues. The CDR3 nucleotides are TGTGCCACCAATGGGGGGCCTGAAGCTTTCTTT. Its translation: CATNGGPEAFF.

The chain is built from TRBV5-6 and TRBJ1-6, with D unresolved. Germline V gene lookup returns CDR1 SGHDT and CDR2 YYEEEE. This CDR3 region has 14 residues. The ends were cut back, 6 bases at V and 6 bases at J, with 13 bases in the middle. The CDR3 spells CASTTTLSNSPLHF. CDR3 sequence (DNA): TGTGCCAGCACCACAACCTTGAGTAATTCACCCCTCCACTTT.

This sequence joins TRBV2 and TRBJ2-3; 7 bases match TRBD1. The germline CDR1 and CDR2 sequences are SNHLY and FYNNEI. Trimming removed 4 bases from V and 4 bases from J; junction bases left unmatched: 2. CDR3 length equals 13 residues. The CDR3 bases are TGTGCCAGCAGTGGGACAGGCCCAGATACGCAGTATTTT. Protein: CASSGTGPDTQYF.

The J gene is TRBJ2-2, the V gene TRBV6-5, with a tentative D call TRBD2 (6 bases). This CDR3 spans 15 amino acids. Germline CDR1 reads MNHEY; CDR2 reads SVGAGI. V was trimmed by 0 bases and J by 5 bases, leaving 10 bases between them. The CDR3 sequence is CASSYSGGVTGELFF. CDR3 coding DNA: TGTGCCAGCAGTTACTCGGGGGGAGTTACCGGGGAGCTGTTTTTT.

This clone has more than one count but fewer than ten. The rearrangement links TRBV13 to TRBJ1-1; TRBD1 agrees at 7 bases. Germline V gene lookup returns CDR1 PRHDT and CDR2 FYEKMQ (reference sequence). The CDR3 is 15 residues long. V dropped 1 base and J dropped 6; count of bases not matched to a gene: 8. CDR3 residues: CASSLAAGGWAEAFF. As DNA, the CDR3 is TGTGCCAGCAGCTTAGCGGCAGGGGGATGGGCTGAAGCTTTCTTT.